Listed below are T cell receptor beta chains from one sample, sequenced in a study of shared clonotypes between healthy human individuals. This table comes from immunoSEQ multiplex PCR, and its TCRdb copy is limited to in-frame clones, with some not included. The sample carries some 680,000 clones, 55% to 85% recorded once. The sample comprised memory CD4+ T cells sorted from blood. The receptors shown here come from a woman under 40 in good health. CDR3s leave out the opening cysteine and the closing phenylalanine or tryptophan.

V: TRBV6-6
J: TRBJ2-7
CDR3: ASSWTSGPYEQY

V: TRBV5-1
J: TRBJ1-2
CDR3: ASSSRVAVDGYT

V: TRBV5-1
J: TRBJ2-3
CDR3: ASSPGTYTDTQY

V: TRBV29-1
J: TRBJ2-3
CDR3: SVDSTGPQADTQY

V: TRBV28
J: TRBJ2-7
CDR3: ASSSGQGGYEQY

V: TRBV4-1
J: TRBJ1-2
CDR3: ASSQNRGRYGYT

V: TRBV10-2
J: TRBJ2-7
CDR3: ASSEQGPPYEQY

V: TRBV9
J: TRBJ2-7
CDR3: ASSPRTRTYEQY

V: TRBV5-1
J: TRBJ2-2
CDR3: ASKYSGNTGELF

V: TRBV4-2
J: TRBJ1-4
CDR3: ASSTPDRTNEKLF

V: TRBV19
J: TRBJ2-3
CDR3: ASSGGLAGVWNTQY

V: TRBV30
J: TRBJ2-1
CDR3: AWNAGGSYNEQF

V: TRBV11-2
J: TRBJ2-1
CDR3: VSRGGYNEQF

V: TRBV15
J: TRBJ2-6
CDR3: ATSRDLGTAAPGANVLT

V: TRBV7-9
J: TRBJ2-2
CDR3: ASTPGTGVAGELF

V: TRBV7-2
J: TRBJ2-2
CDR3: AKRLVGGSGELF

V: TRBV27
J: TRBJ2-5
CDR3: ASSLLPAGTPLQETQY

V: TRBV5-6
J: TRBJ2-5
CDR3: ASSLGFLGRETQY

V: TRBV10-3
J: TRBJ2-2
CDR3: ATGTSGRGDTGELF

V: TRBV2
J: TRBJ2-5
CDR3: ASTRLAGGAETQY

V: TRBV5-1
J: TRBJ1-1
CDR3: ASSKGQRNTEAF

V: TRBV27
J: TRBJ1-5
CDR3: ASSLRPRSNQPQH

V: TRBV14
J: TRBJ2-1
CDR3: ASSPAGVGAYNEQF

V: TRBV21-1
J: TRBJ1-5
CDR3: ASRRDVSNQPQH

V: TRBV6-5
J: TRBJ1-2
CDR3: ASSYSQGTLNYGYT

V: TRBV7-9
J: TRBJ1-4
CDR3: ASSLAYQGANEKLF

V: TRBV27
J: TRBJ2-1
CDR3: ASSLTGTGGNEQF

V: TRBV7-3
J: TRBJ2-1
CDR3: ASSLTWVHEQF

V: TRBV5-1
J: TRBJ1-2
CDR3: ASSLEQGRYGYT

V: TRBV29-1
J: TRBJ2-1
CDR3: SVDGTGSPF

V: TRBV9
J: TRBJ2-7
CDR3: ASSVVPGPGQGADEQY

V: TRBV4-1
J: TRBJ2-1
CDR3: ASSGRQGNNEQF

V: TRBV18
J: TRBJ2-6
CDR3: ASSPSGANVLT

V: TRBV28
J: TRBJ2-7
CDR3: ASSLGGVREQY

V: TRBV29-1
J: TRBJ1-2
CDR3: SVADSTGVGGYT

V: TRBV29-1
J: TRBJ2-3
CDR3: SVEDRLASTDTQY

V: TRBV19
J: TRBJ1-2
CDR3: ASTSIGGRFGYT

V: TRBV5-1
J: TRBJ2-5
CDR3: ASSVDQETQY

V: TRBV7-8
J: TRBJ1-3
CDR3: ASSFGPDTIY

V: TRBV7-2
J: TRBJ1-4
CDR3: ASSLLRAGTNEKLF

V: TRBV2
J: TRBJ2-7
CDR3: ASSPREASFYEQY

V: TRBV28
J: TRBJ1-1
CDR3: ASSFVRDRPEAF

V: TRBV4-1
J: TRBJ2-1
CDR3: ASSPTVSSYNEQF

V: TRBV5-1
J: TRBJ2-2
CDR3: ASSFLAGGPTGELF

V: TRBV19
J: TRBJ1-1
CDR3: ASSKVLNTEAF

V: TRBV19
J: TRBJ2-2
CDR3: ASSIDIPEELF

V: TRBV5-1
J: TRBJ1-2
CDR3: ASSLAQTGVGYGYT

V: TRBV7-2
J: TRBJ2-1
CDR3: ASSSGLSNEQF

V: TRBV7-9
J: TRBJ1-5
CDR3: ASSLVYGDRGATQPQH

V: TRBV7-2
J: TRBJ2-1
CDR3: ASSSFVGPVLNEQF

V: TRBV19
J: TRBJ2-5
CDR3: ASSNTSGQETQY

V: TRBV19
J: TRBJ1-3
CDR3: ASSVGMLGNTIY

V: TRBV19
J: TRBJ1-1
CDR3: ASSRTPGQGATEAF

V: TRBV27
J: TRBJ2-5
CDR3: ASSSAPATLETQY

V: TRBV6-4
J: TRBJ2-2
CDR3: ASKASRNTGELF

V: TRBV15
J: TRBJ2-4
CDR3: ATSRDVVAKNIQY

V: TRBV28
J: TRBJ2-3
CDR3: ASSLLALAGPWDTQY

V: TRBV5-5
J: TRBJ1-1
CDR3: ASISGARTGERLQAEAF

V: TRBV18
J: TRBJ2-5
CDR3: ASGPSDQETQY